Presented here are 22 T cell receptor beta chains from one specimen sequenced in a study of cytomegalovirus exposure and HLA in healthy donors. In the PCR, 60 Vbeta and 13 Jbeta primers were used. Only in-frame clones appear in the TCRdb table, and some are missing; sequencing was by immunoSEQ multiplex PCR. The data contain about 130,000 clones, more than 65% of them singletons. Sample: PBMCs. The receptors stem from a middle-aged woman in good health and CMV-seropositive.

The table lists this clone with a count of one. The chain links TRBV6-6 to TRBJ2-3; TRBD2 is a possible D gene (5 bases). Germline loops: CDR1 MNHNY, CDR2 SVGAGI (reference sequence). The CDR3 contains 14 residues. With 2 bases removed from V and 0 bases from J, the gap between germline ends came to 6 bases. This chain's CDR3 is CASSYGGSTDTQYF. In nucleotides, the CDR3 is TGTGCCAGCAGTTACGGCGGGAGCACAGATACGCAGTATTTT.

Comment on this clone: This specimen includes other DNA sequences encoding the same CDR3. The CDR3 DNA sequence: TGTGCCAGCAGTCAGGACAGGGGGAATCAGCCCCAGCATTTT. Its translation: CASSQDRGNQPQHF. This rearrangement joins TRBV2 to TRBJ1-5; TRBD1 matches 10 bases. The germline CDR1 and CDR2 sequences are SNHLY and FYNNEI. J gave up 4 bases and V 5 bases, and 2 bases lay outside the gene matches. The CDR3 runs 14 residues.

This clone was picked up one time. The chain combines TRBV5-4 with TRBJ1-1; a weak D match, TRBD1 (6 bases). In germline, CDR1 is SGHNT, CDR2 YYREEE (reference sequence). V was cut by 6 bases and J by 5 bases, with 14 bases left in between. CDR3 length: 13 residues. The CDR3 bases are TGTGCCAGCACCTTCGACAGGCGGACTGAAGCTTTCTTT. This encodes CASTFDRRTEAFF.

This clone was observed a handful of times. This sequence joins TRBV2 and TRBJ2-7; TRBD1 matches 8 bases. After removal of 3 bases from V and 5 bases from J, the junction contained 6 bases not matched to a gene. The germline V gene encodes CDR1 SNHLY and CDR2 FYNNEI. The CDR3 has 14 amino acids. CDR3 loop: CASSDRGPDNEQYF. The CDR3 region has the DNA TGTGCCAGCAGTGACAGGGGGCCGGACAACGAGCAGTACTTC. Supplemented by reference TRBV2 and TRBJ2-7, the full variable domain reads EPEVTQTPSHQVTQMGQEVILRCVPISNHLYFYWYRQILGQKVEFLVSFYNNEISEKSEIFDDQFSVERPDGSNFTLKIRSTKLEDSAMYFCASSDRGPDNEQYFGPGTRLTVT.

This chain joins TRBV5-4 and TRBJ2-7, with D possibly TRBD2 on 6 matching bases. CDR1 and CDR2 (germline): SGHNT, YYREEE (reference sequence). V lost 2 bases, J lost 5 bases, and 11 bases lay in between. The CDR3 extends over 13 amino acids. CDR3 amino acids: CASSLPGDHEQYF. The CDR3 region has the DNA TGTGCCAGCAGCTTACCGGGAGACCACGAGCAGTACTTC.

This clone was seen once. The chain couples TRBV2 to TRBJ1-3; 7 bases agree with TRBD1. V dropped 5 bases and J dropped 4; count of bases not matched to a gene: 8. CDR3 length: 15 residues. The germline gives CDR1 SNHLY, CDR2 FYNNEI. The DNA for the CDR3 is TGTGCCAGCAGTCTAAAACAGGGGAGAGGAAACACCATATATTTT. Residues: CASSLKQGRGNTIYF.

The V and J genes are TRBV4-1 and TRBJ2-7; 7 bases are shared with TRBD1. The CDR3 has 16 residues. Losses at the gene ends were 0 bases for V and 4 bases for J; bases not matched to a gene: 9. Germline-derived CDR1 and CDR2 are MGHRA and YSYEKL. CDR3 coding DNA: TGCGCCAGCAGCCAAGATGAGGGGACAGCACGTTACGAGCAGTACTTC. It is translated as CASSQDEGTARYEQYF.

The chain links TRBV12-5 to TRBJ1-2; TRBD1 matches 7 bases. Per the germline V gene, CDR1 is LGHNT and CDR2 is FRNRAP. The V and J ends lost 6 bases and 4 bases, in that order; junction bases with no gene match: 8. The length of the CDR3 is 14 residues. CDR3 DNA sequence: TGTGCTAGTGGGCGCGGGACAGACCTCTATGGCTACACCTTC. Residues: CASGRGTDLYGYTF.

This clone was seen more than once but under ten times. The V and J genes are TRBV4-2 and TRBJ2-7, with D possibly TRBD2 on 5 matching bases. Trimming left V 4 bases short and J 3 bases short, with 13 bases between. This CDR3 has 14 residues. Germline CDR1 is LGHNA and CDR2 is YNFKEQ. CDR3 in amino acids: CASSPAGVHYEQYF. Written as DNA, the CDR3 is TGTGCCAGCAGCCCTGCCGGGGTGCACTACGAGCAGTACTTC.

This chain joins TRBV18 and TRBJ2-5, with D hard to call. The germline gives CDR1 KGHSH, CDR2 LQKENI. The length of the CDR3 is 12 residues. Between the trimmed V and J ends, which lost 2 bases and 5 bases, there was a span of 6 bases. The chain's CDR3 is CASSPTEETQYF. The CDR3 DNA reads TGTGCCAGCTCACCAACGGAGGAGACCCAGTACTTC.

This chain's CDR3 is CASSHLLFRDRSYNEQFF. The CDR3 DNA reads as TGTGCCAGCAGTCACTTACTCTTCCGGGACAGGTCGTACAATGAGCAGTTCTTC. The chain combines TRBV28 with TRBJ2-1; 8 bases match TRBD1. The CDR3 sequence is 18 residues long. Germline loops: CDR1 MDHEN, CDR2 SYDVKM. Germline trimming cut 5 bases from V and 4 bases from J; bases unmatched to any gene: 16.

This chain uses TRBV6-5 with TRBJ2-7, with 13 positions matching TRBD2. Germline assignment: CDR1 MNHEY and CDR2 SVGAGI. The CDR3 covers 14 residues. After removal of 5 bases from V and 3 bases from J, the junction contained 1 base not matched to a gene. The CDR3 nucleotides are TGTGCCAGCAGTAGACTAGCGGGAGGCTACGAGCAGTACTTC. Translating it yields CASSRLAGGYEQYF.

This chain's CDR3 is CASSGQGSLIGANVLTF. CDR3 in DNA: TGTGCCAGCAGTGGGCAGGGGTCCCTCATTGGGGCCAACGTCCTGACTTTC. The chain employs TRBV6-1 and TRBJ2-6, with D perhaps matching TRBD1 (6 bases). The CDR3 consists of 17 residues. V was cut by 4 bases and J by 3 bases, with 16 bases left in between. Germline CDR1 and CDR2: MNHNS and SASEGT.

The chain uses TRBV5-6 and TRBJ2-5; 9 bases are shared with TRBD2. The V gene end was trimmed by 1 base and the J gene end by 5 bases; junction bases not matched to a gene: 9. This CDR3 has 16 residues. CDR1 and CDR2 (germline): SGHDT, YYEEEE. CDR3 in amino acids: CASSLISGSPGETQYF. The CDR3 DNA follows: TGTGCCAGCAGCTTGATTAGCGGGAGTCCAGGGGAGACCCAGTACTTC.

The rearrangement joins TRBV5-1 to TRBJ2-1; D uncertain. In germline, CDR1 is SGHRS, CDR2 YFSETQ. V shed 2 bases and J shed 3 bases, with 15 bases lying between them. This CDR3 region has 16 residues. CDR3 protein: CASSFTTLSSYNEQFF. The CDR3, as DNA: TGCGCCAGCAGCTTTACGACCCTGTCTAGCTACAATGAGCAGTTCTTC.

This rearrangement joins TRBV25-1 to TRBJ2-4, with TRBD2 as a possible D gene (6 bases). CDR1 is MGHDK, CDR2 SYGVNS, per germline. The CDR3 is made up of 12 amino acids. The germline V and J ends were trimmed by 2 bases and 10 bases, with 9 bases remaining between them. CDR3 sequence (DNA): TGTGCCAGCAGTGAAAACAGCGGGATTCAGTACTTC. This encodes CASSENSGIQYF.

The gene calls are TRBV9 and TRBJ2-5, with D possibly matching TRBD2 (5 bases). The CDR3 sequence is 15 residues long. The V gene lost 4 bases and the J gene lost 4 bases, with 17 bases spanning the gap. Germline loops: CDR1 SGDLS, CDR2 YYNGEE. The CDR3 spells CASSPQPGSTETQYF. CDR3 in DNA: TGTGCCAGCAGCCCGCAGCCGGGGAGCACAGAGACCCAGTACTTC.

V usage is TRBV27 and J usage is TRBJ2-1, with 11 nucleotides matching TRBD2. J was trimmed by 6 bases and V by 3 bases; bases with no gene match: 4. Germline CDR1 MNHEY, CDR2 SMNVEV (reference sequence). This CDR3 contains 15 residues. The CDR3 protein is CASSLGLAALNEQFF. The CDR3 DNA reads TGTGCCAGCAGTTTGGGACTAGCGGCTCTCAATGAGCAGTTCTTC.

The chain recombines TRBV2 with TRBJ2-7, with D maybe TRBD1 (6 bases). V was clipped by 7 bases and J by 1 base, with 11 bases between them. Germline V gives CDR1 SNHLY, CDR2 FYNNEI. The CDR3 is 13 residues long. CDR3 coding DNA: TGTGCCAGCAACTCACAGGGTTCCTACGAGCAGTACTTC. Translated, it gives CASNSQGSYEQYF. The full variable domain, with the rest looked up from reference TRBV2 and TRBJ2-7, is EPEVTQTPSHQVTQMGQEVILRCVPISNHLYFYWYRQILGQKVEFLVSFYNNEISEKSEIFDDQFSVERPDGSNFTLKIRSTKLEDSAMYFCASNSQGSYEQYFGPGTRLTVT.

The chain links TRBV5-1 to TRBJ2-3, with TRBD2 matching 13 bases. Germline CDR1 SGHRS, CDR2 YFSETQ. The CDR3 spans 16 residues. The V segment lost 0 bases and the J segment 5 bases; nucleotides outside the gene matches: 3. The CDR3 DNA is TGCGCCAGCAGCTTGGAACTAGCGGGAGGGAAAGATACGCAGTATTTT. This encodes CASSLELAGGKDTQYF.

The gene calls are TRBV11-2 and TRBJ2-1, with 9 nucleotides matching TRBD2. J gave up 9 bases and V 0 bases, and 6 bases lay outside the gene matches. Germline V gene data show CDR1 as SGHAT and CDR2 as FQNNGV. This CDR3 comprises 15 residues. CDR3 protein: CASSLESSGMGEQFF. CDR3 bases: TGTGCCAGCAGCTTAGAGTCTAGCGGGATGGGTGAGCAGTTCTTC. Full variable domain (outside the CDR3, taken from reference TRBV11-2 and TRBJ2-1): EAGVAQSPRYKIIEKRQSVAFWCNPISGHATLYWYQQILGQGPKLLIQFQNNGVVDDSQLPKDRFSAERLKGVDSTLKIQPAKLEDSAVYLCASSLESSGMGEQFFGPGTRLTVL.

CDR3 amino acids: CASSPTGQGWTSGSQETQYF. CDR3 DNA sequence: TGTGCCAGCTCACCAACCGGACAGGGGTGGACTAGCGGATCGCAAGAGACCCAGTACTTC. The chain couples TRBV18 to TRBJ2-5; tentatively, D is TRBD2 (10 bases). This CDR3 is built from 20 residues. Trimming shortened V by 2 bases and J by 2 bases, and 27 bases separated the two germline ends. CDR1 is KGHSH and CDR2 is LQKENI in the germline V gene.